This T cell receptor beta chain is from a study of cytomegalovirus exposure and HLA in healthy donors. Though probably carrying unrecorded immune exposures, donors were nominally healthy at sampling. Trimming removed 6 bases from V and 4 bases from J, with 4 bases in between. Germline V CDR1 and CDR2: MNHEY, SVGAGI. The length of the CDR3 is 11 residues. Primers for the PCR totalled 60 Vbeta and 13 Jbeta. Repertoires were generated with immunoSEQ multiplex PCR, while TCRdb's copy carries only in-frame clones and drops some. This repertoire shows roughly 100,000 clones, 75% found once; its top ten account for more than 9%.

The chain uses TRBV6-5 and TRBJ1-3, with D unresolved. The material sequenced was PBMCs. This TCR was recovered from a man aged 50-59 years in good health and CMV-seronegative. In nucleotides, the CDR3 is TGTGCCAGCAGACACGGAAACACCATATATTTT. This encodes CASRHGNTIYF.